The T cell receptor (beta chain) described here comes from a study of blood T cell repertoires in COVID-19 (dated by TCRdb to about 2020). Regarding the complete study: The collaborator samples originated in the United States, Italy and Spain and spanned the acute and convalescent phases of COVID-19. A freely available public database, intended as a resource for researchers studying the immune response to SARS-CoV-2, is where the repertoires were released. Samples came from the ongoing ImmuneRACE study (first 160 participants) plus 1,254 subjects from 6 global collaborators. Sample metadata almost always included a de-identified subject ID, COVID-19 status, age in years and sex. Where HLA class I and class II types were available, the types were taken from metadata supplied by the sample provider, not from assay-based typing. Deeply sampled blood TCRbeta repertoires from subjects exposed to, actively infected with, or recovered from COVID-19 were included in the dataset. The material from the prospective study consisted of cDNA or gDNA derived from T cells, B-cell-depleted T cells, or PBMCs. What the authors observed across the whole study: Clinical and demographic metadata were provided uncurated, with the amount varying by source and participant.

TCRbeta CDR3 regions were amplified from genomic DNA by means of the immunoSEQ Assay, a bias-controlled multiplex PCR. Processing in the source paper ran as follows. Nucleated cell counts per sample were estimated from amplification of reference gene primers within the assay. To quantify the absolute abundance of each unique TCRbeta CDR3 rearrangement, sequence reads were collapsed and filtered. For each sample, productive Simpson clonality was calculated as the square root of Simpson's diversity index over productive rearrangements. This immuneACCESS table, as held by TCRdb, lists in-frame sequences with V and J called but not all clones. Of the missing ones, under half trace to an unresolved V gene in checked studies; the others have no known cause. That table furnishes V, J and clone size, whereas the DNA furnished D and trimming. This sample holds roughly 250,000 clones; roughly 90% were observed only once. The ten largest clones represent approximately 2% of the sample.

Looking up the germline V gene yields CDR1 MNHEY and CDR2 SVGAGI. The CDR3 measures 14 amino acids from cysteine to phenylalanine. CDR3 DNA is the only sequence kept; it has 42 bases, read in frame from the first base. V and J are truncated by 6 bases and 6 bases respectively, leaving an intervening sequence of 15 bases. As for this clone: No antigen is known for it. Qualities for individual bases were not recorded, and no much larger clone is one base off.

Another Seattle source contributed samples from volunteer blood donors who had recovered from COVID-19. The collaborating institutions used their own protocols to collect whole blood in K2EDTA tubes. Collaborator samples were shipped for TCRbeta analysis as frozen whole blood, isolated PBMCs, or DNA extracted from either sample type. The material sequenced was peripheral blood. The rearranged chain carries TRBV6-5 and TRBJ1-5; the D region possibly corresponds to TRBD1 (5 bases align). This clonotype originated in a woman in her thirties or forties who had recovered from COVID-19. The CDR3 protein sequence reads: CASSSGTRSQPQHF. The DNA sequence reads TGTGCCAGCAGCTCCGGGACTCGTAGTCAGCCCCAGCATTTT.